The clone carrying this T cell receptor beta chain was counted only a few times. Its target is not known. These data come from a study of identical twins. Findings and limits, study-wide: Twin pairs' shared out-of-frame alpha sequences were enriched in low generation probability. Conclusions relied on cross-sectional statistical analysis, not following the same donors.

This CDR3 contains 13 residues. Germline V gives CDR1 MRHNA, CDR2 SNTAGT. V was trimmed by 4 bases and J by 9 bases, leaving 16 bases between them. TCRdb used MiXCR to reprocess the 5' RACE reads, holding one entry per CDR3 protein. This table has roughly 720,000 distinct CDR3 sequences, roughly 20% appearing once. In addition, the sample was reused for a study of T cells expressing NK-cell markers. That work adds: Restriction of the sorted population to alpha-beta TCR T cells was achieved in several experiments with an anti-gamma-delta TCR antibody. Topping the CD3+CD56-NKG2C+ fraction as well were these clonotypes, in a few donors.

The TCR sequence derives from a woman aged 18 to 35 in good health. What was sequenced was PBMCs. The chain joins TRBV6-4 to TRBJ2-7; no reliable D call. CDR3 coding DNA: TGTGCCAGCAGTGGGGTTCCCCAAACGCCGCAGTACTTC. This codes for CASSGVPQTPQYF.